The clone carrying this TCR beta chain was counted at least ten times. What it recognizes is unknown. This sample stems from a study of T cell repertoires in cytomegalovirus infection. Turning to the study itself: CMV infection plus the matching HLA type was flagged by public TCR beta signatures. Study-wide results and caveats: HLA-C-restricted CMV-specific TCR beta clonotypes were dominant in the ex vivo response. Summed frequency of shared TCR beta families picked out CMV carriers who also had the relevant HLA.

The CDR3 runs 14 residues. V was cut by 8 bases and J by 0 bases, with 14 bases left in between. CDR1 is MDHEN and CDR2 is SYDVKM in the germline V gene. TCRdb called the reads again in MiXCR, with one record for every CDR3 protein. The repertoire holds 500,000 to 600,000 distinct CDR3 sequences, with approximately 15% as singletons. This sequence originates from a human donor in good health (CMV status not recorded). Some clones in this sample may be carry-over from other donors' samples. Sequenced: CD8+ T cells from PBMCs. V usage is TRBV28 and J usage is TRBJ2-7; no clear D gene. The DNA for the CDR3 is TGTGCCAGCCGCATAACCGGCGTCTCCTACGAGCAGTACTTC. Translation gives CASRITGVSYEQYF.